A selection of T cell receptor beta chains follows, all from one sample in a study of CD8 T cells in Susac syndrome. Using its own MiXCR run on the immunoSEQ multiplex PCR reads, TCRdb lists one record per CDR3 protein. This table holds fewer than 250,000 distinct CDR3 sequences, roughly 92% found once. The source material was CD4+ T cells from PBMCs. These receptors all come from a human donor in good health. CDR3s include the opening cysteine and the closing phenylalanine or tryptophan. D genes are given only for firm matches. The size of a clone is reported for some rows only, either as once, few or many, or as a class for expanded clones.

TRBV28	few	-	TRBJ2-5	CASSLRRGGGETQYF	TGTGCCAGCAGTTTGCGCAGGGGAGGTGGAGAGACCCAGTACTTC
TRBV7-2	-	-	TRBJ2-5	CASSLKRSETQYF	TGTGCCAGCAGCTTGAAGAGATCGGAGACCCAGTACTTC
TRBV20-1	-	-	TRBJ2-5	CSASGSVQETQYF	TGCAGTGCTAGTGGTTCTGTCCAAGAGACCCAGTACTTC
TRBV5-1	-	TRBD1	TRBJ1-3	CASGDRTGNTIYF	TGCGCCAGCGGGGACAGGACTGGAAACACCATATATTTT
TRBV20-1	once	TRBD2	TRBJ2-5	CSAQTSLEAETQYF	TGCAGTGCTCAGACTAGCTTGGAGGCAGAGACCCAGTACTTC
TRBV5-1	-	-	TRBJ1-1	CASRPARQTPNTEAFF	TGCGCCAGCAGACCAGCTCGACAGACACCGAACACTGAAGCTTTTTTT
TRBV3-1	-	TRBD2	TRBJ2-1	CASSHAGGWVSEQFF	TGTGCCAGCAGCCACGCGGGGGGTTGGGTCAGTGAGCAGTTCTTC
TRBV5-1	-	-	TRBJ2-7	CASSLEAESSYEQYF	TGCGCCAGCAGCTTGGAGGCCGAAAGCTCCTACGAGCAGTACTTC
TRBV24-1	-	-	TRBJ2-5	CATSSLGDQETQYF	TGTGCCACCAGTTCCTTGGGCGACCAAGAGACCCAGTACTTC
TRBV28	-	TRBD1	TRBJ1-6	CASSPSTGVGSPLHF	TGTGCCAGCAGTCCTTCGACAGGGGTGGGTTCACCCCTCCACTTT
TRBV14	-	-	TRBJ2-5	CASSAPTEVTQYF	TGTGCCAGCAGCGCACCGACGGAGGTGACCCAGTACTTC
TRBV28	-	-	TRBJ1-2	CASSLGQPGLGGGYTF	TGTGCCAGCAGCCTAGGACAGCCGGGTCTCGGAGGGGGCTACACCTTC
TRBV7-2	-	-	TRBJ2-1	CASSLSTFREQFF	TGTGCCAGCAGCTTATCGACCTTTCGTGAGCAGTTCTTC
TRBV7-9	-	-	TRBJ1-1	CASSAYRFPMNTEAFF	TGTGCCAGCAGCGCATACCGATTCCCTATGAACACTGAAGCTTTCTTT
TRBV10-3	-	-	TRBJ1-6	CAISRQGGNSPLHF	TGTGCCATCAGTAGACAAGGGGGTAATTCACCCCTCCACTTT
TRBV4-2	-	-	TRBJ1-2	CASSPTERAGYGYTF	TGTGCCAGCAGCCCGACCGAGAGGGCGGGCTATGGCTACACCTTC
TRBV12-3/TRBV12-4	-	-	TRBJ1-1	CASRQGLVTEAFF	TGTGCCAGCAGACAGGGATTGGTCACTGAAGCTTTCTTT
TRBV14	few	TRBD1	TRBJ1-2	CASSQDRGNYGYTF	TGTGCCAGCAGCCAGGACAGGGGTAACTATGGCTACACCTTC
TRBV27	-	TRBD2	TRBJ2-3	CASSNSRKRGADTQYF	TGTGCCAGCAGCAACAGTCGAAAGCGGGGGGCGGATACGCAGTATTTT
TRBV25-1	-	TRBD1	TRBJ2-4	CASTNGTGGSIQYF	TGTGCCAGCACCAACGGGACAGGGGGGAGCATTCAGTACTTC
TRBV29-1	-	-	TRBJ2-3	CSVDPIGGTDTQYF	TGCAGCGTTGACCCGATTGGGGGCACAGATACGCAGTATTTT
TRBV20-1	-	-	TRBJ2-6	CSASGSSGANVLTF	TGCAGTGCTAGTGGCAGCTCTGGGGCCAACGTCCTGACTTTC
TRBV28	few	TRBD1	TRBJ1-2	CASSFPGGGYTF	TGTGCCAGCAGTTTCCCAGGGGGTGGCTACACCTTC
TRBV3-1	-	-	TRBJ2-5	CASSPGVEETQYF	TGTGCCAGCAGCCCTGGGGTAGAAGAGACCCAGTACTTC
TRBV5-6	-	-	TRBJ2-5	CASSLVLGETQYF	TGTGCCAGCAGCCTTGTCCTCGGAGAGACCCAGTACTTC
TRBV23-1	-	-	TRBJ1-6	CASSQPWSRQVQFRALHF	TGCGCCAGCAGTCAGCCTTGGTCGCGACAGGTCCAATTCAGGGCCCTCCACTTT
TRBV5-1	-	-	TRBJ2-1	CASSWGKDEQFF	TGCGCCAGCAGCTGGGGTAAGGATGAGCAGTTCTTC
TRBV4-3	-	TRBD1	TRBJ1-6	CASSQGGQGNSPLHF	TGCGCCAGCAGCCAAGGGGGACAGGGAAATTCACCCCTCCACTTT
TRBV9	-	-	TRBJ2-2	CASSVVTNTGELFF	TGTGCCAGCAGCGTAGTAACCAACACCGGGGAGCTGTTTTTT
TRBV5-1	-	-	TRBJ2-2	CASSLIRVTGELFF	TGCGCCAGCAGCTTGATAAGGGTTACCGGGGAGCTGTTTTTT
TRBV14	-	-	TRBJ2-6	CASSAKLAGGANVLTF	TGTGCCAGCAGCGCGAAACTAGCTGGTGGGGCCAACGTCCTGACTTTC
TRBV15	-	TRBD1	TRBJ1-2	CATTPGTGAKSNYGYTF	TGTGCCACCACCCCGGGGACAGGGGCTAAATCTAACTATGGCTACACCTTC
TRBV10-3	-	-	TRBJ1-5	CANGDSNQPQHF	TGTGCCAACGGGGATAGCAATCAGCCCCAGCATTTT
TRBV29-1	-	-	TRBJ1-2	CSVDTDSGGGYTF	TGCAGCGTTGATACCGACAGCGGGGGTGGCTACACCTTC
TRBV6-5	-	-	TRBJ2-7	CASSADRFYEQYF	TGTGCCAGCAGTGCAGACCGGTTCTACGAGCAGTACTTC
TRBV6-1	-	TRBD1	TRBJ1-3	CASSADRGNTIYF	TGTGCCAGCAGCGCGGACAGGGGAAACACCATATATTTT
TRBV7-9	once	-	TRBJ2-2	CASSLVRQDTGELFF	TGTGCCAGCAGCTTGGTACGGCAGGACACCGGGGAGCTGTTTTTT
TRBV7-3	-	TRBD1	TRBJ2-7	CASSATGEYEQYF	TGTGCCAGCAGCGCCACAGGGGAGTACGAGCAGTACTTC
TRBV12-3/TRBV12-4	-	-	TRBJ2-7	CASSTRPGGSYEQYF	TGTGCCAGCAGTACACGCCCCGGGGGTAGCTACGAGCAGTACTTC
TRBV7-8	-	-	TRBJ2-5	CASSPHTQETQYF	TGTGCCAGCAGCCCGCACACTCAAGAGACCCAGTACTTC
TRBV7-2	-	-	TRBJ2-2	CASSRLTGNTGELFF	TGTGCCAGCAGCCGACTAACAGGGAACACCGGGGAGCTGTTTTTT
TRBV12-3/TRBV12-4	-	TRBD1	TRBJ1-2	CASSRTGAGGYTF	TGTGCCAGCAGCAGAACAGGGGCCGGCGGCTACACCTTC
TRBV5-1	few	-	TRBJ2-6	CAPWRGPLSSGANVLTF	TGCGCCCCGTGGAGGGGGCCATTAAGCTCTGGGGCCAACGTCCTGACTTTC